The present T cell receptor (beta chain) was sequenced within a study of T cell responses to AZD1222 COVID-19 vaccine. Study outcomes and limitations: Seropositive status at baseline applied to only five or six AZD1222 recipients. Nearly half of spike-specific TCRs reportedly go after variant regions that carry no mutations. White British ancestry dominated among donors, who included more females, and clonal diversity was possibly underestimated. It was only after the peak T cell response that any repertoires were sampled.

Germline V CDR1 and CDR2: MRHNA, SNTAGT. The CDR3 is 15 residues long. The ends lost 6 bases at V and 4 bases at J; junction bases unmatched: 5. In the case of this clone: The antigen remains unidentified.

Profiling relied on immunoSEQ multiplex PCR, and the TCRdb table lists in-frame clones only, not all of them. The table has over 100,000 clones, approximately 88% seen once. The chain employs TRBV6-4 and TRBJ2-1; 11 bases map to TRBD2. The sequence was obtained from an adult in good health. The starting material was peripheral blood, obtained on day 0 of MenACWY control vaccination. The CDR3 sequence: CASSSTSGEYNEQFF. DNA for the CDR3: TGTGCCAGCAGCTCGACTAGCGGGGAATACAATGAGCAGTTCTTC.